The clone carrying this T cell receptor (beta chain) was seen only a few times. No antigen is known for it. The source of the sample is a study of T cells in Graves' hyperthyroidism and ophthalmopathy. General study findings and limits: Most thyroid clonotypes expanded above 0.001 were also detected in blood.

Patients aged 18 to 65 had newly diagnosed hyperthyroidism lasting under 2 months. Criteria for exclusion of patients were uncontrolled infection, other autoimmune disease, pregnancy or lactation. Germline CDR1 is SGHAT and CDR2 is FQNNGV. The length of the CDR3 is 15 residues. The V end lost 5 bases, the J end lost 6 bases, and 18 bases lay between the germline ends. The CDR3 regions of TCR beta were amplified from RNA transcripts. Initially, a first-round RT-PCR of the TCR CDR3 employed the HTBI primer set. TCRdb analysed the multiplex PCR reads with MiXCR anew, one entry per CDR3 protein. The sample carries about 350,000 distinct CDR3 sequences, about 15% recorded once.

Sequencing was performed on blood. This chain uses TRBV11-2 with TRBJ2-3; perhaps TRBD2 as D (6 bases). The receptor was isolated from a woman in her thirties with Graves' hyperthyroidism. The CDR3 is CASSTAGLVPDTQYF. CDR3 in DNA: TGTGCCAGCAGCACCGCGGGACTCGTCCCGGATACGCAGTATTTT.